The rows below give T cell receptor beta chains drawn from one sample of a study of T cells in Graves' hyperthyroidism and ophthalmopathy. TCRdb reanalysed the multiplex PCR reads using MiXCR and keeps one entry per CDR3 protein. The repertoire holds 330,000 or so distinct CDR3 sequences, roughly 20% seen once, with roughly 16% in the top ten. The source material was blood. The receptors originated from a woman in her 40s with Graves' ophthalmopathy. The CDR3 runs from the conserved cysteine through the conserved F or W. The D gene is left open where the match is weak. Not all rows give a size; the values are once, few, many and, for expanded clones, a class.

cdr3_length clone_size j_call v_call d_call cdr3_aa cdr3_nt
15 . TRBJ1-2 TRBV28 . CASSLGGRNNYGYTF TGTGCCAGCAGTTTAGGTGGTCGTAATAACTATGGCTACACCTTC
13 many TRBJ2-5 TRBV27 . CASSLSRQETQYF TGTGCCAGCAGTTTAAGCAGGCAAGAGACCCAGTACTTC
13 . TRBJ1-2 TRBV30 . CAWNNSESYGFTF TGTGCCTGGAACAACAGTGAGTCCTATGGCTTCACCTTC
13 many TRBJ1-1 TRBV28 . CASRTQGLFEAFF TGTGCCAGCAGAACTCAGGGGCTTTTTGAAGCTTTCTTT
16 many TRBJ2-7 TRBV2 . CASSEASAALSYEQYF TGTGCCAGCAGTGAAGCGTCGGCAGCCCTTTCCTACGAGCAGTACTTC
12 many TRBJ2-7 TRBV7-9 . CASKSSPYEQYF TGTGCCAGCAAGTCCAGCCCCTACGAGCAGTACTTC
13 many TRBJ2-7 TRBV28 . CASSRHGLGEQYF TGTGCCAGCAGTAGACACGGTCTTGGCGAGCAGTACTTC
14 many TRBJ2-2 TRBV2 . CASGLLRNTGELFF TGTGCCAGCGGTCTCCTGAGGAACACCGGGGAGCTGTTTTTT
16 many TRBJ1-5 TRBV5-6 . CASSYGGAGVGQPQHF TGTGCCAGCAGCTACGGGGGGGCAGGGGTCGGGCAGCCCCAGCATTTT
14 . TRBJ1-1 TRBV12-3/TRBV12-4 . CASGSGTLNTEAFF TGTGCCAGCGGATCAGGGACGCTGAACACTGAAGCTTTCTTT
16 many TRBJ1-5 TRBV7-2 TRBD1 CASSSFTGGAVQPQHF TGTGCCAGCAGCTCCTTCACAGGGGGCGCCGTTCAGCCCCAGCATTTT
15 many TRBJ2-7 TRBV5-1 . CASSQEGAENYEQYF TGCGCCAGCAGCCAAGAAGGTGCCGAAAACTACGAGCAGTACTTC
16 . TRBJ2-5 TRBV6-5 TRBD2 CASSYWGSGGQETQYF TGTGCCAGCAGTTACTGGGGGAGCGGGGGTCAAGAGACCCAGTACTTC
13 many TRBJ1-3 TRBV29-1 TRBD1 CSVRGGNGNTIYF TGCAGCGTGCGAGGGGGCAACGGAAACACCATATATTTT
19 many TRBJ1-6 TRBV19 . CASSADHLIASSHNSPLHF TGTGCCAGTAGTGCGGATCACCTCATCGCGTCTAGCCATAATTCACCCCTCCACTTT
14 . TRBJ2-7 TRBV6-5 . CASSLLVLGYEQYF TGTGCCAGCAGTTTACTGGTATTAGGGTACGAGCAGTACTTC
14 many TRBJ1-1 TRBV7-2 . CASSFRPGNTEAFF TGTGCCAGCAGCTTCCGGCCAGGGAACACTGAAGCTTTCTTT
13 many TRBJ1-2 TRBV28 . CASSRLGAHGYTF TGTGCCAGCAGTCGGTTAGGGGCGCATGGCTACACCTTC
18 few TRBJ2-5 TRBV11-2 TRBD1 CASSFGLTRQGSQETQYF TGTGCCAGCAGTTTTGGACTCACGAGACAGGGATCCCAAGAGACCCAGTATTTC
14 many TRBJ2-7 TRBV19 . CASSEDRFRDEQYF TGTGCCAGTAGTGAAGACAGGTTCCGCGACGAGCAGTACTTC
15 . TRBJ2-7 TRBV3-1 . CASSQGWGSVYEQYF TGTGCCAGCAGCCAAGGATGGGGGAGTGTCTACGAGCAGTACTTC
12 many TRBJ1-2 TRBV12-3/TRBV12-4 . CASSHPNYGYTF TGTGCCAGCAGTCACCCCAACTATGGCTACACCTTC
18 many TRBJ1-1 TRBV20-1 . CSARDIPKDLFMNTEAFF TGCAGTGCTAGAGATATCCCTAAAGATCTATTCATGAACACTGAAGCTTTCTTT
17 many TRBJ2-7 TRBV2 TRBD2 CASNGFRGTSGSYEQYF TGTGCCAGCAACGGCTTTCGGGGGACTAGCGGATCCTACGAGCAGTACTTC
14 many TRBJ2-7 TRBV12-3/TRBV12-4 TRBD1 CASTKGGGSYEQYF TGTGCCAGCACTAAAGGGGGCGGATCCTACGAGCAGTACTTC
13 many TRBJ2-5 TRBV4-2 . CASSHEGYETQYF TGTGCCAGCAGCCACGAGGGGTACGAGACCCAGTACTTC
14 many TRBJ1-3 TRBV10-1 . CASRVTVTGNTIYF TGCGCCAGCAGAGTTACAGTTACTGGAAACACCATATATTTT
14 many TRBJ2-5 TRBV28 . CASSQITSQETQYF TGTGCCAGCAGCCAGATTACCTCCCAAGAGACCCAGTACTTC
13 many TRBJ2-4 TRBV27 . CASSPIAKNIQYF TGTGCCAGCAGCCCAATAGCCAAAAACATTCAGTACTTC
16 few TRBJ1-1 TRBV18 TRBD1 CASSRGTGILNTEAFF TGTGCCAGCTCACGCGGGACAGGCATTTTAAACACTGAAGCTTTCTTT
18 . TRBJ1-2 TRBV28 . CATTGDETTRGHNYGYTF TGTGCCACCACCGGAGACGAAACGACCAGGGGCCATAACTATGGCTACACCTTC
14 many TRBJ2-7 TRBV6-2/TRBV6-3 . CASSYQHLPYEQYF TGTGCCAGCAGTTACCAGCACCTTCCCTACGAGCAGTACTTC
14 . TRBJ2-4 TRBV28 . CASTLGGSKNIQYF TGTGCCAGCACCTTAGGCGGTTCCAAAAACATTCAGTACTTC
15 . TRBJ2-5 TRBV6-2/TRBV6-3 . CASSRTAVEQETQYF TGTGCCAGCAGCCGGACAGCCGTGGAGCAAGAGACCCAGTACTTC
12 . TRBJ1-1 TRBV6-5 . CASKILGTEAFF TGTGCCAGCAAGATACTGGGGACTGAAGCTTTCTTT
14 many TRBJ2-2 TRBV24-1 . CATSDLRSTGELFF TGTGCCACCAGTGATTTGAGGAGCACCGGGGAGCTGTTTTTT
14 many TRBJ1-2 TRBV28 . CASSLWGEYYGYTF TGTGCCAGCAGTTTATGGGGGGAGTACTATGGCTACACCTTC
17 many TRBJ2-7 TRBV20-1 TRBD2 CSARDPRTSGLVVEQYF TGCAGTGCTAGAGACCCCCGGACTAGCGGTCTTGTTGTGGAGCAGTACTTC
18 . TRBJ2-2 TRBV28 TRBD2 CASSPGLAGGPNTGELFF TGTGCCAGCAGCCCTGGACTAGCGGGGGGGCCGAACACCGGGGAGCTGTTTTTT
14 many TRBJ2-7 TRBV5-1 . CASSRDRATYEQYF TGCGCCAGCAGCAGAGACAGAGCTACCTACGAGCAGTACTTC
13 few TRBJ1-1 TRBV30 TRBD1 CALKTGGNTEAFF TGTGCCTTAAAGACAGGGGGCAACACTGAAGCTTTCTTT
16 . TRBJ1-2 TRBV19 . CASSANPRRGSYGYTF TGTGCCAGTAGTGCCAACCCTCGACGGGGGAGCTATGGCTACACCTTC